What follows are 17 T cell receptor beta chains derived from one specimen sequenced in a study of T cell responses to AZD1222 COVID-19 vaccine. Measured with immunoSEQ multiplex PCR; TCRdb has only the in-frame clones, and not every one. Altogether 95,000 to 150,000 clones are present, 90% to 95% being singletons, with the ten largest covering approximately 5.1%. The input for sequencing was peripheral blood, taken 28 days after the second AZD1222 dose. The receptors here all came from an adult who received the AZD1222 COVID-19 vaccine.

The J gene is TRBJ1-1, the V gene TRBV6-5, with D unclear. Trimming left V 4 bases short and J 9 bases short, with 9 bases between. CDR3 length: 11 residues. Germline V gene data show CDR1 as MNHEY and CDR2 as SVGAGI. CDR3 DNA: TGTGCCAGCAGTTCCCCCGGACAAGCTTTCTTT. Translation gives CASSSPGQAFF.

The chain is built from TRBV2 and TRBJ2-1; D ambiguous. V shed 3 bases and J shed 8 bases, with 11 bases lying between them. Germline CDR1 is SNHLY and CDR2 is FYNNEI. This CDR3 region has 13 residues. CDR3 protein: CASSDSRTDEQFF. CDR3 DNA sequence: TGTGCCAGCAGTGACAGCCGAACGGATGAGCAGTTCTTC.

This chain uses TRBV19 with TRBJ1-2; the match to TRBD1 covers 11 bases. The V gene's germline CDR1 is LNHDA and CDR2 SQIVND (reference sequence). Trimming at V came to 4 bases and at J to 5 bases, leaving 6 bases not matched to a gene. This CDR3 has 15 residues. The CDR3 DNA reads as TGTGCCAGTAGTAGTACCGGGACAGGGGGTTATGGCTACACCTTC. Protein product: CASSSTGTGGYGYTF.

The CDR3 reads CASSRDSGNSPLHF. CDR3 nucleotides: TGCGCCAGCAGCCGGGACAGTGGGAATTCACCCCTCCACTTT. This chain connects TRBV5-1 to TRBJ1-6, with TRBD1 matching over 7 bases. V was pared by 4 bases and J by 7 bases, with 5 bases of the junction left unmatched. The CDR3 consists of 14 residues. Germline CDR1 reads SGHRS; CDR2 reads YFSETQ.

J is TRBJ2-2 and V is TRBV6-2 or TRBV6-3; D gene uncertain. The CDR3 runs to 13 residues. Germline loops: CDR1 MNHEY, CDR2 SVGEGT. Trimming took off 4 bases at V and 1 base at J, with 4 bases between the two ends. The DNA of the CDR3 is TGTGCCAGCAGTTTTAAGAACACCGGGGAGCTGTTTTTT. Translation: CASSFKNTGELFF.

For the CDR3, the DNA is TGCGCCAGCAGCTTAGGTACAGCTGGAAACACCATATATTTT. Translating gives CASSLGTAGNTIYF. This chain links TRBV5-1 with TRBJ1-3; D remains unclear. The CDR3 spans 14 residues. Looked up from germline, CDR1 is SGHRS and CDR2 is YFSETQ. Trimming stripped 2 bases from V and 2 bases from J, with 8 bases between.

CDR3 coding DNA: TGTGCCAGCTCACCCTTGTCGAACAGGAGGGAGACCCAGTACTTC. It codes for CASSPLSNRRETQYF. This chain uses TRBV18 with TRBJ2-5; possibly TRBD1 or TRBD2 for D (5 bases each). The V and J ends lost 3 bases and 5 bases respectively, with 16 bases between them. The CDR3 totals 15 residues. Germline CDR1 reads KGHSH; CDR2 reads LQKENI.

This clone appeared once. The V call is TRBV3-1 (or the pseudogene TRBV3-2), the J call TRBJ1-1, with 7 bases aligning to TRBD1. J gave up 0 bases and V 3 bases, and 4 bases lay outside the gene matches. Germline V CDR1 and CDR2: LGHDT, YNNKEL (reference sequence). This CDR3 comprises 15 residues. For the CDR3, the DNA is TGTGCCAGCAGCCATTACAGGGGTTTGAACACTGAAGCTTTCTTT. Translated, it gives CASSHYRGLNTEAFF.

The chain joins TRBV6-5 to TRBJ1-2; D is possibly TRBD1 (5 bases). V was trimmed by 8 bases and J by 2 bases, leaving 15 bases between them. CDR3 length: 14 residues. CDR1 is MNHEY and CDR2 is SVGAGI in the germline V gene. The DNA of the CDR3 is TGTGCCAGCCTTGCCCCCGGGGGGAACTATGGCTACACCTTC. This codes for CASLAPGGNYGYTF.

The chain has TRBV11-2 and TRBJ2-5, with D unclear. This CDR3 contains 12 residues. Germline CDR1 is SGHAT and CDR2 is FQNNGV. The V end was cut by 5 bases, the J end by 5 bases, with 9 bases between. In DNA, the CDR3 is TGTGCCAGCAGCCTGGCGTTGGAGACCCAGTACTTC. Translated, it gives CASSLALETQYF.

The chain links TRBV3-1 (or the pseudogene TRBV3-2) to TRBJ2-7; possibly TRBD2 for D (5 bases). Between the trimmed V and J ends, which lost 1 base and 6 bases, there was a span of 7 bases. Germline lookup yields CDR1 LGHDT and CDR2 YNNKEL (reference sequence). The CDR3 contains 12 residues. DNA of the CDR3: TGTGCCAGCAGCCAAGGAACTAGCGAGCAGTACTTC. This gives the protein CASSQGTSEQYF.

V usage is TRBV6-2 or TRBV6-3 and J usage is TRBJ2-7, with 13 positions matching TRBD2. The germline CDR1 and CDR2 sequences are MNHEY and SVGEGT. The CDR3 has 17 amino acids. Unmatched junction bases numbered 9, after V lost 2 bases and J lost 5 bases. CDR3 sequence (DNA): TGTGCCAGCAGTTACCATATGGGACTAGCGGGAACCCACGAGCAGTACTTC. Translation: CASSYHMGLAGTHEQYF.

This clone was counted a single time. This chain joins TRBV7-6 and TRBJ2-2, with 14 nucleotides matching TRBD2. The ends lost 5 bases at V and 0 bases at J; junction bases unmatched: 14. Germline loops: CDR1 SGHVS, CDR2 FNYEAQ. This CDR3 spans 21 amino acids. CDR3 sequence (DNA): TGTGCCAGCAGCGGACGCTACAGGGGGACTAGCGGGAGCGCGAACACCGGGGAGCTGTTTTTT. Amino acids: CASSGRYRGTSGSANTGELFF.

The chain uses TRBV24-1 and TRBJ1-3; D is perhaps TRBD1 (5 bases). Germline V CDR1 and CDR2: KGHDR, SFDVKD. V lost 3 bases to trimming and J lost 0 bases, with 17 bases between them. This CDR3 has 18 residues. For the CDR3, the DNA is TGTGCCACCAGTGATCGGCCCCTGACAGTATACTCTGGAAACACCATATATTTT. Protein: CATSDRPLTVYSGNTIYF.

CDR3 residues: CASTPFGQGTYNEQFF. For the CDR3, the DNA is TGTGCCAGCACCCCCTTCGGACAGGGAACGTACAATGAGCAGTTCTTC. The V gene is TRBV9, the J gene TRBJ2-1; 8 bases are a match to TRBD1. The CDR3 length is 16 residues. J gave up 4 bases and V 6 bases, and 12 bases lay outside the gene matches. CDR1 SGDLS and CDR2 YYNGEE come from the germline V gene.

The chain recombines TRBV6-2 or TRBV6-3 with TRBJ1-1, with D possibly being TRBD1 (5 bases). The CDR3 length is 15 residues. From germline, CDR1 is MNHEY and CDR2 SVGEGT. Between the trimmed V and J ends, which lost 0 bases and 0 bases, there was a span of 8 bases. The CDR3 reads CASSYSYRMNTEAFF. CDR3 coding DNA: TGTGCCAGCAGTTACTCCTACAGGATGAACACTGAAGCTTTCTTT.

The chain couples TRBV5-8 to TRBJ1-1; D remains ambiguous. From germline, CDR1 is SGHTS and CDR2 YDEGEE. There are 13 residues in the CDR3. Between the trimmed V and J ends, which lost 1 base and 3 bases, there was a span of 7 bases. CDR3 region: CASSLQEDTEAFF. CDR3 DNA: TGTGCCAGCAGCTTGCAGGAGGACACTGAAGCTTTCTTT.